Listed below are T cell receptor beta chains from one sample, sequenced in a study of a mutant IDH1 vaccine in newly diagnosed glioma. Profiled with immunoSEQ multiplex PCR; TCRdb holds only in-frame clones, not every one. The sample lists 30,000 to 40,000 clones, roughly 80% occurring once. Antigens of these TCRs are unknown. The specimen comprised PBMCs, sampled from a glioma patient whose treatment included an IDH1 peptide vaccine. Receptor source: a young man with glioma. The CDR3 runs from the conserved cysteine through the conserved F or W. A D gene is named only where the DNA matches it firmly. Not all rows give a size; the values are once, few, many and, for expanded clones, a class.

TRBJ1-6 TRBV4-1 NA NA TGCGCCAGCAGCCAAGAGGAGGGGGTTGGGGTCAATTCACCCCTCCACTTT CASSQEEGVGVNSPLHF
TRBJ1-6 TRBV7-2 TRBD1 NA TGTGCCAGCAGCATAGGCGTAACAGGGGATTCACCCCTCCACTTT CASSIGVTGDSPLHF
TRBJ2-2 TRBV7-3 NA few TGTGCCAGCAGCCCGGATAAGTTGGACACCGGGGAGCTGTTTTTT CASSPDKLDTGELFF
TRBJ1-2 TRBV9 NA NA TGTGCCAGCAGCTCCGGGGGGTTTCGAGACTATGGCTACACCTTC CASSSGGFRDYGYTF
TRBJ2-1 TRBV27 NA NA TGTGCCAGCAGTTTGGGGCGGGACGTCTCCTACAATGAGCAGTTCTTC CASSLGRDVSYNEQFF
TRBJ2-7 TRBV29-1 TRBD2 NA TGCAGCACATTAGCGGGAGGAGGAGCTCGGGAGCAGTACTTC CSTLAGGGAREQYF
TRBJ2-1 TRBV5-1 TRBD1 NA TGCGCCAGCAGCATGACAGGGGGGGGGTACAATGAGCAGTTCTTC CASSMTGGGYNEQFF
TRBJ2-5 TRBV18 NA NA TGTGCCAGCTCACCAGAAAAGACCCAGTACTTC CASSPEKTQYF
TRBJ1-1 TRBV5-6 TRBD1 once TGTGCCAGCAGCTTGGGTGCCGGACAGGGGATGGAAGCTTTCTTT CASSLGAGQGMEAFF
TRBJ2-1 TRBV6-5 NA NA TGTGCCAGCAGTTCAGGCGACAGCTACAATGAGCAGTTCTTC CASSSGDSYNEQFF
TRBJ1-2 TRBV6-6 TRBD1 NA TGTGCCAGCAGTGAGGACAGGAACTATGGCTACACCTTC CASSEDRNYGYTF
TRBJ2-2 TRBV15 NA NA TGTGCCACTCGAACCGGACAGACTTGGCCCACCGGGGAGCTGTTTTTT CATRTGQTWPTGELFF
TRBJ2-7 TRBV4-1 NA few TGCGCCAGCAGCCAAGATAACGGGTTCAGGTACGAGCAGTACTTC CASSQDNGFRYEQYF
TRBJ1-5 TRBV7-2 NA NA TGTGCCAGCAGCCCCGGGCCGGGCAATCAGCCCCAGCATTTT CASSPGPGNQPQHF